This T cell receptor beta chain was observed in a study of blood T cell repertoires in COVID-19. Here immunoSEQ multiplex PCR was the method, and the copy in TCRdb shows in-frame clones only, minus some. Among approximately 53,000 clones, about 78% were seen once, and the ten largest hold about 5.8%. This CDR3 has 13 amino acids. The V segment lost 5 bases and the J segment 3 bases; nucleotides outside the gene matches: 2. Germline V gene lookup returns CDR1 SEHNR and CDR2 FQNEAQ (reference sequence). The material sequenced was PBMCs or T cells enriched from blood (not recorded which). The chain combines TRBV7-9 with TRBJ1-2; TRBD1 matches 8 bases. This TCR came from a woman aged 45-60 years with acute COVID-19. The CDR3 DNA is TGTGCCAGCAGCCAGACAGGGGACTATGGCTACACCTTC. This encodes CASSQTGDYGYTF.